This TCR beta chain is drawn from a study of regulatory T cells in long-lasting Graves disease. Study observations and caveats: Segments TRBV28, TRBJ1-2 and TRBJ2-5 showed preferential usage in persistent disease.

Time point given: newly diagnosed GD, antithyroid drugs for less than 3 months. RNA from PBMCs was the source of the TCR library. Germline CDR1 LNHNV, CDR2 YYDKDF (reference sequence). The CDR3 runs to 17 residues. In the case of this clonotype: As yet, its antigen is unknown. The junction does not match germline at one end; this may be a read error.

To make TCR beta libraries, researchers used iRepertoire HTBI primers and Arm-PCR of CDR3 regions. MiXCR, applied by TCRdb to the multiplex PCR reads, yields one record per CDR3 protein. The sample contains fewer than 650,000 distinct CDR3 sequences, under 20% of which appear only once. In addition, the sample was reused for a study of T cells in Graves' hyperthyroidism and ophthalmopathy.

This sequence originates from a young woman with Graves disease. The input for sequencing was peripheral blood mononuclear cells (PBMCs), taken at new diagnosis, from a patient treated with antithyroid drugs. The chain joins TRBV15 to TRBJ2-2; TRBD1 might be the D (7 bases). CDR3 region: CATSGGSGQLNTGELLF. CDR3 nucleotide sequence: TGTGCCACCAGCGGGGGGTCGGGACAGCTTAACACCGGGGAGCTGCTTTTT.